These T cell receptor beta chains were read from a single sample in a study of beta chain features in type 1 diabetes. Method: immunoSEQ multiplex PCR; TCRdb's copy keeps in-frame clones and lacks some. This table has under 350,000 clones, 20% to 25% appearing once. The sample consisted of naive CD4+ T cells from blood. These receptor sequences come from a woman aged 25 to 39 with type 1 diabetes. CDR3s include the opening cysteine and the closing phenylalanine or tryptophan. The D gene is left open where the match is weak. Size values are once, few and many counts, or a class for expanded clones, and some rows have none.

v_gene: TRBV19; d_gene: TRBD2; j_gene: TRBJ2-2; abundance: few; CDR3aa: CASSPGTSGTNTGELFF; CDR3nt: TGTGCCAGTAGTCCAGGGACTAGCGGGACGAACACCGGGGAGCTGTTTTTT
v_gene: TRBV7-8; d_gene: TRBD2; j_gene: TRBJ2-3; abundance: few; CDR3aa: CASSSSGTSTDTQYF; CDR3nt: TGTGCCAGCAGCTCTAGCGGAACTAGCACAGATACGCAGTATTTT
v_gene: TRBV6-6; d_gene: .; j_gene: TRBJ2-7; abundance: few; CDR3aa: CASSYRQRTYEQYF; CDR3nt: TGTGCCAGCAGTTACAGGCAGCGCACCTACGAGCAGTACTTC
v_gene: TRBV2; d_gene: TRBD1; j_gene: TRBJ2-5; abundance: .; CDR3aa: CASALGGSETQYF; CDR3nt: TGTGCCAGCGCGTTAGGGGGCTCAGAGACCCAGTACTTC
v_gene: TRBV13; d_gene: .; j_gene: TRBJ1-5; abundance: .; CDR3aa: CASSLSRSGAQHF; CDR3nt: TGTGCCAGCAGCTTAAGCCGGTCAGGGGCCCAGCATTTT
v_gene: TRBV29-1; d_gene: .; j_gene: TRBJ2-7; abundance: few; CDR3aa: CSVATELRGQYF; CDR3nt: TGCAGCGTTGCGACAGAATTACGAGGGCAGTACTTC
v_gene: TRBV30; d_gene: TRBD1; j_gene: TRBJ1-2; abundance: .; CDR3aa: CAWSKGQGDGYTF; CDR3nt: TGTGCCTGGAGCAAGGGACAGGGCGATGGCTACACCTTC
v_gene: TRBV10-3; d_gene: TRBD2; j_gene: TRBJ2-3; abundance: .; CDR3aa: CAISAVGTSSSTDTQYF; CDR3nt: TGTGCCATCAGTGCCGTGGGGACTAGCAGTAGCACAGATACGCAGTATTTT
v_gene: TRBV19; d_gene: TRBD2; j_gene: TRBJ2-1; abundance: .; CDR3aa: CASSRLAGGPSEQFF; CDR3nt: TGTGCCAGTAGTAGACTAGCGGGAGGGCCAAGTGAGCAGTTCTTC
v_gene: TRBV30; d_gene: .; j_gene: TRBJ2-7; abundance: .; CDR3aa: CAWRDSSYEQYF; CDR3nt: TGTGCCTGGAGGGACAGCTCCTACGAGCAGTACTTC
v_gene: TRBV11-2; d_gene: .; j_gene: TRBJ2-3; abundance: .; CDR3aa: CASSLAPGVTDTQYF; CDR3nt: TGTGCCAGCAGCTTAGCCCCGGGAGTCACAGATACGCAGTATTTT
v_gene: TRBV29-1; d_gene: TRBD1; j_gene: TRBJ1-5; abundance: few; CDR3aa: CSARDRDYQPQHF; CDR3nt: TGCAGCGCTAGGGACAGGGACTATCAGCCCCAGCATTTT
v_gene: TRBV4-1; d_gene: .; j_gene: TRBJ2-7; abundance: few; CDR3aa: CASSQEPRTYEQYF; CDR3nt: TGCGCCAGCAGCCAAGAGCCCAGGACCTACGAGCAGTACTTC
v_gene: TRBV11-2; d_gene: .; j_gene: TRBJ1-1; abundance: .; CDR3aa: CASSYRGTLNTEAFF; CDR3nt: TGTGCCAGCAGCTATAGGGGGACCTTGAACACTGAAGCTTTCTTT
v_gene: TRBV20-1; d_gene: .; j_gene: TRBJ1-1; abundance: few; CDR3aa: CSARRDLEAFF; CDR3nt: TGCAGTGCTAGGCGGGACTTGGAGGCTTTCTTT
v_gene: TRBV2; d_gene: .; j_gene: TRBJ2-7; abundance: .; CDR3aa: CASPRGVYEQYF; CDR3nt: TGTGCCAGCCCACGGGGAGTTTACGAGCAGTACTTC
v_gene: TRBV29-1; d_gene: .; j_gene: TRBJ2-7; abundance: .; CDR3aa: CSVATPREQYF; CDR3nt: TGCAGCGTCGCTACCCCACGAGAGCAGTACTTC
v_gene: TRBV4-1; d_gene: TRBD2; j_gene: TRBJ2-4; abundance: few; CDR3aa: CASSQPGGTKNIQYF; CDR3nt: TGCGCCAGCAGCCAACCCGGGGGGACCAAAAACATTCAGTACTTC
v_gene: TRBV27; d_gene: .; j_gene: TRBJ1-2; abundance: .; CDR3aa: CASSFSAGDYGYTF; CDR3nt: TGTGCCAGCAGTTTCAGCGCAGGGGACTATGGCTACACCTTC
v_gene: TRBV7-2; d_gene: TRBD2; j_gene: TRBJ2-5; abundance: .; CDR3aa: CASSQTSGRQTQYF; CDR3nt: TGTGCCAGCAGCCAGACTAGCGGGAGACAGACCCAGTACTTC
v_gene: TRBV6-5; d_gene: .; j_gene: TRBJ2-7; abundance: .; CDR3aa: CASSYSLGHEQYF; CDR3nt: TGTGCCAGCAGTTACTCATTGGGGCACGAGCAGTACTTC
v_gene: TRBV29-1; d_gene: .; j_gene: TRBJ1-1; abundance: few; CDR3aa: CITRDTTNTEAFF; CDR3nt: TGCATCACCCGGGACACGACGAACACTGAAGCTTTCTTT
v_gene: TRBV7-2; d_gene: TRBD2; j_gene: TRBJ2-5; abundance: few; CDR3aa: CASSRRLAGEETQYF; CDR3nt: TGTGCCAGCAGCCGCCGACTAGCGGGAGAGGAGACCCAGTACTTC
v_gene: TRBV30; d_gene: .; j_gene: TRBJ2-1; abundance: .; CDR3aa: CAWTDIGVNEQFF; CDR3nt: TGTGCCTGGACTGATATCGGGGTAAATGAGCAGTTCTTC
v_gene: TRBV4-1; d_gene: .; j_gene: TRBJ2-1; abundance: few; CDR3aa: CASSQDLPSSYNEQFF; CDR3nt: TGCGCCAGCAGCCAAGATCTCCCGAGCTCCTACAATGAGCAGTTCTTC
v_gene: TRBV18; d_gene: .; j_gene: TRBJ2-5; abundance: few; CDR3aa: CASSPPSEQQETQYF; CDR3nt: TGTGCCAGCTCACCACCGTCGGAGCAGCAAGAGACCCAGTACTTC
v_gene: TRBV14; d_gene: .; j_gene: TRBJ1-2; abundance: .; CDR3aa: CASSPDRNTHLGYTF; CDR3nt: TGTGCCAGCAGCCCAGACAGGAACACCCACTTGGGCTACACCTTC
v_gene: TRBV7-9; d_gene: TRBD1; j_gene: TRBJ2-7; abundance: .; CDR3aa: CASSRTGVYEQYF; CDR3nt: TGTGCCAGCAGCAGGACAGGGGTCTACGAGCAGTACTTC
v_gene: TRBV5-1; d_gene: .; j_gene: TRBJ2-2; abundance: few; CDR3aa: CASSLGGPDTGELFF; CDR3nt: TGCGCCAGCAGCTTGGGGGGCCCCGACACCGGGGAGCTGTTTTTT
v_gene: TRBV5-1; d_gene: .; j_gene: TRBJ2-5; abundance: few; CDR3aa: CASSLDSPSPTQYF; CDR3nt: TGCGCCAGCAGCTTGGACAGTCCGAGTCCGACCCAGTACTTC
v_gene: TRBV30; d_gene: TRBD1; j_gene: TRBJ1-2; abundance: .; CDR3aa: CAWTGQGAKGYTF; CDR3nt: TGTGCCTGGACTGGACAGGGGGCAAAGGGCTACACCTTC
v_gene: TRBV29-1; d_gene: TRBD1; j_gene: TRBJ1-2; abundance: few; CDR3aa: CSAGTTTGTGYTF; CDR3nt: TGCAGCGCCGGTACCACGACAGGGACCGGCTACACCTTC
v_gene: TRBV7-6; d_gene: .; j_gene: TRBJ2-3; abundance: .; CDR3aa: CASSPLSDTQYF; CDR3nt: TGTGCCAGCAGCCCCTTGTCAGATACGCAGTATTTT
v_gene: TRBV19; d_gene: TRBD2; j_gene: TRBJ2-1; abundance: few; CDR3aa: CASTTRASGRDNEQFF; CDR3nt: TGTGCCAGTACCACTCGGGCTAGCGGGAGGGACAATGAGCAGTTCTTC
v_gene: TRBV28; d_gene: .; j_gene: TRBJ2-3; abundance: few; CDR3aa: CASVSGNTDTQYF; CDR3nt: TGTGCCAGCGTTTCCGGGAACACAGATACGCAGTATTTT
v_gene: TRBV25-1; d_gene: .; j_gene: TRBJ2-7; abundance: .; CDR3aa: CASSETSLNSYEQYF; CDR3nt: TGTGCCAGCAGTGAAACTAGCCTGAACTCCTACGAGCAGTACTTC